Sequencing of this T cell receptor (beta chain) was carried out in a study of technical replicates of blood from several donors. Germline V CDR1 and CDR2: SGDLS, YYNGEE. Deletions cut 0 bases from V and 0 bases from J, with 9 bases between. The CDR3 length is 15 residues. Method: immunoSEQ multiplex PCR; TCRdb's copy keeps in-frame clones and lacks some. In the table there are fewer than 85,000 clones, 80% to 95% of which are singletons. This TCR came from a human donor in good health. The chain recombines TRBV9 with TRBJ1-2; D might be TRBD1 (5 bases). Sequenced input: T cells isolated from PBMCs. The CDR3 bases are TGTGCCAGCAGCGTAGCGGACACTCCTAACTATGGCTACACCTTC. Translating gives CASSVADTPNYGYTF.